A single sample is the source of the 21 T cell receptor beta chains below, sequenced in a study of blood T cell repertoires in COVID-19. Measured with immunoSEQ multiplex PCR; TCRdb has only the in-frame clones, and not every one. In the table there are a few hundred thousand clones, about 90% of which are singletons. The sample taken for sequencing was PBMCs or T cells enriched from blood (not recorded which). Receptor source: a human donor in a cohort exposed to, infected with or recovered from COVID-19 (not recorded which). The donor label of this sample is uncertain.

The rearrangement uses TRBV19 and TRBJ1-1; 10 bases match TRBD1. The germline CDR1 and CDR2 sequences are LNHDA and SQIVND (reference sequence). The J segment lost 3 bases and the V segment lost 6 bases, leaving 4 bases of the junction unmatched. CDR3 length equals 14 residues. CDR3: CASRSDRGDTEAFF. DNA for the CDR3: TGTGCCAGTAGGTCGGACAGGGGGGACACTGAAGCTTTCTTT.

This chain links TRBV7-6 with TRBJ1-1; 8 nucleotides match TRBD1. Unmatched junction bases numbered 6, after V lost 5 bases and J lost 1 base. The CDR3 consists of 15 residues. Germline CDR1 SGHVS, CDR2 FNYEAQ. CDR3 loop: CASSIPGTGNTEAFF. The DNA for the CDR3 is TGTGCCAGCAGCATTCCCGGGACAGGGAACACTGAAGCTTTCTTT.

The rearrangement joins TRBV7-2 to TRBJ2-5, with D possibly TRBD2 on 5 matching bases. CDR1 is SGHTA and CDR2 is FQGNSA in the germline V gene. The ends were cut back, 3 bases at V and 5 bases at J, with 19 bases in the middle. The CDR3 extends over 16 amino acids. The CDR3 DNA reads TGTGCCAGCAGCTTGCTAGTCGGGGTCCCGGGGGAGACCCAGTACTTC. Its translation: CASSLLVGVPGETQYF.

The chain recombines TRBV9 with TRBJ1-3; D might be TRBD1 (6 bases). With 4 bases removed from V and 0 bases from J, the gap between germline ends came to 14 bases. From germline, CDR1 is SGDLS and CDR2 YYNGEE. This CDR3 comprises 16 residues. The CDR3 bases are TGTGCCAGCAGCAGCCGGGACATTGCCTCTGGAAACACCATATATTTT. The encoded protein is CASSSRDIASGNTIYF.

The chain carries TRBV7-3 and TRBJ1-1; 7 nucleotides match TRBD1. Per the germline V gene, CDR1 is SGHTA and CDR2 is FQGTGA. The CDR3 runs 15 residues. V was pared by 5 bases and J by 0 bases, with 6 bases of the junction left unmatched. CDR3 nucleotides: TGTGCCAGCAGCATGGGACAGTTCATGAACACTGAAGCTTTCTTT. Translated: CASSMGQFMNTEAFF.

V is TRBV2 and J is TRBJ1-1, with D unclear. Germline-derived CDR1 and CDR2 are SNHLY and FYNNEI. The CDR3 is 11 residues long. V was trimmed by 5 bases and J by 7 bases, leaving 8 bases between them. CDR3 nucleotides: TGTGCCAGCAGTTTTGCGGGTGAAGCTTTCTTT. Protein: CASSFAGEAFF.

The chain joins TRBV24-1 to TRBJ1-2; perhaps TRBD1 as D (5 bases). The V gene lost 0 bases and the J gene lost 3 bases, with 13 bases spanning the gap. CDR1 and CDR2 from the germline V gene are KGHDR and SFDVKD. This CDR3 spans 16 amino acids. The CDR3 sequence: CATSDLLEQVDYGYTF. The CDR3 nucleotides are TGTGCCACCAGTGATTTGCTGGAACAGGTAGACTATGGCTACACCTTC.

There are a few counts of this clone. The gene calls are TRBV19 and TRBJ2-7, with D perhaps matching TRBD1 (5 bases). Germline-derived CDR1 and CDR2 are LNHDA and SQIVND (reference sequence). The CDR3 is 15 residues long. V shed 3 bases and J shed 0 bases, with 12 bases lying between them. The CDR3 protein is CASSITDSSSYEQYF. The CDR3 DNA reads as TGTGCCAGTAGTATCACAGACAGCAGCTCCTACGAGCAGTACTTC. Full variable domain (missing parts from reference TRBV19 and TRBJ2-7): DGGITQSPKYLFRKEGQNVTLSCEQNLNHDAMYWYRQDPGQGLRLIYYSQIVNDFQKGDIAEGYSVSREKKESFPLTVTSAQKNPTAFYLCASSITDSSSYEQYFGPGTRLTVT.

The chain joins TRBV4-1 to TRBJ1-2, with TRBD1 matching over 8 bases. The CDR3 sequence is 15 residues long. Per germline, CDR1 MGHRA and CDR2 YSYEKL. Germline trimming cut 8 bases from V and 0 bases from J; bases unmatched to any gene: 8. CDR3 nucleotides: TGCGCCAGCGGGGGGACAGGCGTTCCTAACTATGGCTACACCTTC. This translates into CASGGTGVPNYGYTF.

The rearrangement links TRBV19 to TRBJ1-1; D possibly corresponds to TRBD1 (5 bases). The germline CDR1 and CDR2 sequences are LNHDA and SQIVND (reference sequence). V lost 3 bases, J lost 3 bases, and 20 bases lay in between. The length of the CDR3 is 17 residues. The CDR3 DNA follows: TGTGCCAGTAGTATTTTTGGCAGGGAGGGTGGGCACACTGAAGCTTTCTTT. Its translation is CASSIFGREGGHTEAFF.

The CDR3 spells CASSQDGGLGTDTQYF. The CDR3 DNA sequence: TGTGCCAGCAGCCAAGACGGGGGTTTGGGCACAGATACGCAGTATTTT. The chain joins TRBV3-1 (or the pseudogene TRBV3-2) to TRBJ2-3; the D gene is possibly TRBD2 (6 bases). The CDR3 consists of 16 residues. V was pared by 0 bases and J by 1 base, with 11 bases between. Germline V CDR1 and CDR2: LGHDT, YNNKEL (reference sequence).

This chain joins TRBV4-2 and TRBJ1-2, with a tentative D call TRBD1 (5 bases). Trimming removed 4 bases from V and 8 bases from J, with 17 bases in between. The CDR3 loop spans 14 amino acids. Per germline, CDR1 LGHNA and CDR2 YNFKEQ. In DNA, the CDR3 is TGTGCCAGCAGCCGGGACGGAGTAAGCGGGGGCTACACCTTC. Amino acids: CASSRDGVSGGYTF.

The rearrangement uses TRBV5-6 and TRBJ2-5; 8 bases match TRBD2. Losses at the gene ends were 1 base for V and 12 bases for J; bases not matched to a gene: 2. The CDR3 runs to 11 residues. CDR1 and CDR2 from the germline V gene are SGHDT and YYEEEE. The CDR3 here is CASSLLGLEYF. For the CDR3, the DNA is TGTGCCAGCAGCTTGCTGGGACTAGAGTACTTC.

This chain links TRBV24-1 with TRBJ2-3, with D possibly TRBD2 on 5 matching bases. Germline-derived CDR1 and CDR2 are KGHDR and SFDVKD. This CDR3 is built from 16 residues. V was trimmed by 2 bases and J by 8 bases, leaving 19 bases between them. The CDR3 here is CATSDSRVPRKATQYF. CDR3 bases: TGTGCCACCAGTGATTCGAGGGTACCCCGAAAGGCTACGCAGTATTTT.

This clone was seen more than once but under ten times. This chain joins TRBV19 and TRBJ1-1; D not resolved. The V end lost 3 bases, the J end lost 0 bases, and 23 bases lay between the germline ends. There are 19 residues in the CDR3. The germline V gene encodes CDR1 LNHDA and CDR2 SQIVND (reference sequence). The CDR3 loop reads CASSIGLVITIHMNTEAFF. The DNA for the CDR3 is TGTGCCAGTAGTATCGGTCTCGTCATAACTATCCACATGAACACTGAAGCTTTCTTT.

This clone showed up just once. This chain joins TRBV7-3 and TRBJ2-5; D might be TRBD1 (6 bases). This CDR3 has 15 amino acids. Germline V lookup: CDR1 SGHTA, CDR2 FQGTGA. Between the trimmed V and J ends, which lost 5 bases and 2 bases, there was a span of 15 bases. CDR3 bases: TGTGCCAGCAGCCAACAGGGAATTTATCAAGAGACCCAGTACTTC. Its protein product is CASSQQGIYQETQYF.

This clone was detected once. The CDR3: CASSAEYEQYF. In nucleotides, the CDR3 is TGTGCCAGCAGTGCGGAGTACGAGCAGTACTTC. The chain employs TRBV2 and TRBJ2-7; D gene uncertain. From germline, CDR1 is SNHLY and CDR2 FYNNEI. There are 11 residues in the CDR3. Trimming shortened V by 4 bases and J by 4 bases, and 5 bases separated the two germline ends.

The chain links TRBV9 to TRBJ2-5, with 7 bases that match TRBD2. The germline V gene encodes CDR1 SGDLS and CDR2 YYNGEE. V trimming: 7 bases; J trimming: 2 bases; junction bases outside the gene matches: 11. This CDR3 has 15 amino acids. The CDR3 DNA reads TGTGCCAGCGGTCGCGGGGGAATAAAGCAAGAGACCCAGTACTTC. It specifies CASGRGGIKQETQYF.

The CDR3 here is CASSEGGPGGYTF. The CDR3 DNA sequence: TGTGCCAGCAGCGAGGGGGGGCCTGGTGGCTACACCTTC. This chain links TRBV9 with TRBJ1-2, with a possible D match to TRBD1 (6 bases). Trimming shortened V by 3 bases and J by 7 bases, and 13 bases separated the two germline ends. Germline values: CDR1 SGDLS, CDR2 YYNGEE. This CDR3 is built from 13 residues.

In this sample, this clone turned up a few times. This chain uses TRBV30 with TRBJ1-3; D call uncertain. Per germline, CDR1 GTSNPN and CDR2 SVGIG (reference sequence). The CDR3 contains 13 residues. Trimming cost V 1 base and J 1 base, with 5 bases left between them. CDR3 coding DNA: TGTGCCTGGAGTGCCCATTCTGGAAACACCATATATTTT. Translation gives CAWSAHSGNTIYF.

The chain recombines TRBV2 with TRBJ2-5; D gene ambiguous. The CDR3 contains 13 residues. Trimming cost V 1 base and J 4 bases, with 7 bases left between them. The V gene's germline CDR1 is SNHLY and CDR2 FYNNEI. The CDR3 is CASSEVFGETQYF. The DNA for the CDR3 is TGTGCCAGCAGTGAAGTGTTCGGAGAGACCCAGTACTTC. The entire variable domain, with the rest obtained from reference TRBV2 and TRBJ2-5, is as follows: EPEVTQTPSHQVTQMGQEVILRCVPISNHLYFYWYRQILGQKVEFLVSFYNNEISEKSEIFDDQFSVERPDGSNFTLKIRSTKLEDSAMYFCASSEVFGETQYFGPGTRLLVL.